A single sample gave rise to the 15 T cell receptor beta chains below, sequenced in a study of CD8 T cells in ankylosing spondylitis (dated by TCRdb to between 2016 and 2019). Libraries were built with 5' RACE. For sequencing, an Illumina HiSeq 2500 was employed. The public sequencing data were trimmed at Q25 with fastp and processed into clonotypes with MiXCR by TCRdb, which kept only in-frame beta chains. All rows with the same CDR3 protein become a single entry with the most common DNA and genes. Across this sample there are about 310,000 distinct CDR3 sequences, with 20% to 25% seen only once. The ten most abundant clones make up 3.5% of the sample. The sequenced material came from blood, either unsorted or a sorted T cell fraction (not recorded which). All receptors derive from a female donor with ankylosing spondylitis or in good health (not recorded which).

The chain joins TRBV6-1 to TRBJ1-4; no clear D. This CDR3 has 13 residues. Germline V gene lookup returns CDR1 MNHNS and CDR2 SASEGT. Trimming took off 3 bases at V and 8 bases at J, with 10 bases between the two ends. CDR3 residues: CASSDGIREKLFF. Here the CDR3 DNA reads TGTGCCAGCAGTGATGGGATTCGAGAAAAACTGTTTTTT.

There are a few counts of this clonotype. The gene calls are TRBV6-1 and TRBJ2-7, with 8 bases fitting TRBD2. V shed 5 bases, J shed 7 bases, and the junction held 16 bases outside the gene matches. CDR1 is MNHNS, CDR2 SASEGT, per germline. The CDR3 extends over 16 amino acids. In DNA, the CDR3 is TGTGCCAGCAGTCTAGGGCCGGGAGGGATACCGGGGGAGCAGTACTTC. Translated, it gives CASSLGPGGIPGEQYF.

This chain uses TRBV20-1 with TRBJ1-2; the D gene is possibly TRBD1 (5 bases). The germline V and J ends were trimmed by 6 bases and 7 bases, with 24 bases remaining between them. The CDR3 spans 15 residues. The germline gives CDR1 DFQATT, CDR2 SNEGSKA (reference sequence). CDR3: CSAKGYGNSEGGYTF. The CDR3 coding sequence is TGCAGTGCAAAGGGGTACGGCAATTCTGAGGGTGGCTACACCTTC.

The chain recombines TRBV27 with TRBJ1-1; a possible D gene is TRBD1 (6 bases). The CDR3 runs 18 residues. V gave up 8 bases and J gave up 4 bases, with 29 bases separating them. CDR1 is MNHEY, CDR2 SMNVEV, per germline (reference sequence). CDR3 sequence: CASVGSVLGAALGTEAFF. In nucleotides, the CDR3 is TGTGCCAGCGTGGGGTCGGTCTTGGGGGCCGCTCTGGGCACTGAAGCTTTCTTT.

The DNA of the CDR3 is TGTGCCAGCATTGAGCGGGTCCACCTATCCTACAATGAGCAGTTCTTC. Translated: CASIERVHLSYNEQFF. V and J are TRBV2 and TRBJ2-1, with D perhaps matching TRBD2 (6 bases). The CDR3 consists of 16 residues. The germline V and J ends were trimmed by 7 bases and 1 base, with 17 bases remaining between them. Germline V gives CDR1 SNHLY, CDR2 FYNNEI.

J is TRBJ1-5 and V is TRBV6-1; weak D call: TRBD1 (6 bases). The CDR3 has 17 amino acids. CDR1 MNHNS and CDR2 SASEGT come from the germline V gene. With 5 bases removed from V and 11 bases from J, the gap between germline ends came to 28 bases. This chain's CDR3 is CASSPAADSYNRAAQHF. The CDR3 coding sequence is TGTGCCAGCAGTCCCGCCGCGGACAGCTATAACCGGGCGGCCCAGCATTTT.

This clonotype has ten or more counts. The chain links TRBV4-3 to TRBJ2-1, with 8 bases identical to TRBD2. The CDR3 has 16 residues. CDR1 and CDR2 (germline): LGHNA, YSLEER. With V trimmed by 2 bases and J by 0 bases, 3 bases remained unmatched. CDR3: CASSQLSGSSYNEQFF. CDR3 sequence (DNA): TGCGCCAGCAGCCAACTCAGCGGGAGCTCCTACAATGAGCAGTTCTTC.

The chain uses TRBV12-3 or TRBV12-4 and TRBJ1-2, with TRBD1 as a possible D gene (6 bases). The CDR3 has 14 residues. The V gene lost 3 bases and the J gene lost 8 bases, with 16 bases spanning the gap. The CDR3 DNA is TGTGCCAGCAGTTTCAACCACAGGGCGGGAGGCTACACCTTC. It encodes CASSFNHRAGGYTF.

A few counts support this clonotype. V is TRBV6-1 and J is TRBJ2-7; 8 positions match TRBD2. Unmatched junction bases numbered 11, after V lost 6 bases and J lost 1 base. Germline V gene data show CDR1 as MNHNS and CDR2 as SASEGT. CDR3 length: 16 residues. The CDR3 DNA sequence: TGTGCCAGCAGGGAGTTCCTAGCGGGCCTTTCCTACGAGCAGTACTTC. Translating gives CASREFLAGLSYEQYF.

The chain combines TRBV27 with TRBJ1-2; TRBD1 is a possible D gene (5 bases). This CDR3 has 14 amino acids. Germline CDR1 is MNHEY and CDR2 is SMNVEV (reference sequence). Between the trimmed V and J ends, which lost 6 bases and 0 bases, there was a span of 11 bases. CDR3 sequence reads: CASRPQGSNYGYTF. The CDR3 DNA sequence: TGTGCCAGCAGGCCTCAGGGTTCTAACTATGGCTACACCTTC.

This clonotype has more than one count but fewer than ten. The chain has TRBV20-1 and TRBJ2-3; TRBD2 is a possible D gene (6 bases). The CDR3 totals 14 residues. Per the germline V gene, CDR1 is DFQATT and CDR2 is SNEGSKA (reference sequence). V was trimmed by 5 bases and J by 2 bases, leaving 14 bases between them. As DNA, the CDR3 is TGCAGTGCTCGCCGGGACTTCTACACAGATACGCAGTATTTT. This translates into CSARRDFYTDTQYF.

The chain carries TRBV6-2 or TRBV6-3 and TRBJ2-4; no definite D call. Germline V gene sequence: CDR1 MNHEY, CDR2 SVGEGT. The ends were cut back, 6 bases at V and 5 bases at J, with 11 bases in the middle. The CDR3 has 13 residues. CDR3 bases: TGTGCCAGCAGGCATATTGGGGAAAACATTCAGTACTTC. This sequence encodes CASRHIGENIQYF.

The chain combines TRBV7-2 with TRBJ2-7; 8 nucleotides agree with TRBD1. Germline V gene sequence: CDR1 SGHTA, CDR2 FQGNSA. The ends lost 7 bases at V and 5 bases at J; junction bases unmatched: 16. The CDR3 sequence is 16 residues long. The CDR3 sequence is CASKGVSGQGRNEQYF. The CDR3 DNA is TGTGCCAGCAAGGGGGTCTCAGGACAGGGTAGGAACGAGCAGTACTTC.

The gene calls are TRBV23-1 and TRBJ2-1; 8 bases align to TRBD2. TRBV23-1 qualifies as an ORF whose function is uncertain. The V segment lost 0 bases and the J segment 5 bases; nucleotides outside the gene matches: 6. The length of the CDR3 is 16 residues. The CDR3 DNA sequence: TGCGCCAGCAGTCAATCCCGACTAGCGCTTGACAATGAGCAGTTCTTC. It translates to CASSQSRLALDNEQFF.

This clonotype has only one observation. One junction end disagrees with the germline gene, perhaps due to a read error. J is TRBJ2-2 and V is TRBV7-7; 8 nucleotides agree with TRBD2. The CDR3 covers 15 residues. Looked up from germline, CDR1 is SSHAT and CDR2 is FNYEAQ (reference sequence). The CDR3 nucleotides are TGTGCTAGCAGCTTTGGGCTAGCGGGTTCCGGGGAGCTGTTTTTT. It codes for CASSFGLAGSGELFF.